These 6 T cell receptor beta chains came from one sample sequenced in a study of shared clonotypes between healthy human individuals. Naive-designated CD8 cells lacked CD45RO, were positively enriched for CCR7, and omitted terminally differentiated effector memory CD45RA+ cells. Measured with immunoSEQ multiplex PCR; TCRdb has only the in-frame clones, and not every one. The table records around 2.1 million clones, about 93% of them present only once. The sequenced sample was naive CD8+ T cells from PBMCs. These receptors were taken from a man in his late teens or twenties in good health. Some clones in this sample may be carry-over from other donors' samples.

This clone has a single count. The chain recombines TRBV28 with TRBJ2-5, with 7 bases that match TRBD1. Germline V gene data show CDR1 as MDHEN and CDR2 as SYDVKM. The CDR3 extends over 14 amino acids. J gave up 4 bases and V 6 bases, and 8 bases lay outside the gene matches. CDR3 in amino acids: CASSRGTEGETQYF. For the CDR3, the DNA is TGTGCCAGCAGCCGAGGGACAGAGGGAGAGACCCAGTACTTC.

J is TRBJ2-3 and V is TRBV4-3; 8 nucleotides align to TRBD2. Germline CDR1 and CDR2: LGHNA and YSLEER. The CDR3 consists of 16 residues. V lost 4 bases, J lost 4 bases, and 10 bases stayed unmatched. CDR3 residues: CASSPNPGLGADTQYF. The CDR3 nucleotides are TGCGCCAGCAGCCCAAATCCGGGACTAGGCGCAGATACGCAGTATTTT.

V gene TRBV29-1 combines with J gene TRBJ1-1; 8 bases are a match to TRBD1. Germline V lookup: CDR1 SQVTM, CDR2 ANQGSEA. J gave up 5 bases and V 7 bases, and 9 bases lay outside the gene matches. The length of the CDR3 is 13 residues. CDR3 amino acids: CSAAGGRVTEAFF. DNA of the CDR3: TGCAGCGCAGCAGGGGGCAGAGTTACTGAAGCTTTCTTT. Drawing the rest from reference TRBV29-1 and TRBJ1-1, the complete variable domain is SAVISQKPSRDICQRGTSLTIQCQVDSQVTMMFWYRQQPGQSLTLIATANQGSEATYESGFVIDKFPISRPNLTFSTLTVSNMSPEDSSIYLCSAAGGRVTEAFFGQGTRLTVV.

The V call is TRBV7-3, the J call TRBJ2-5; 7 bases line up with TRBD2. CDR1 SGHTA and CDR2 FQGTGA come from the germline V gene. V shed 5 bases, J shed 2 bases, and the junction held 2 bases outside the gene matches. The CDR3 is 13 residues long. CDR3 in amino acids: CASSRGGQETQYF. CDR3 in DNA: TGTGCCAGCAGCAGGGGAGGGCAAGAGACCCAGTACTTC.

The chain joins TRBV5-1 to TRBJ2-2; 8 positions match TRBD2. The J segment lost 6 bases and the V segment lost 6 bases, leaving 7 bases of the junction unmatched. CDR3 size: 14 residues. Germline V lookup: CDR1 SGHRS, CDR2 YFSETQ. The CDR3 DNA follows: TGCGCCAGCATCGGTCAGCGGGAGCCCGGGGAGCTGTTTTTT. Its translation is CASIGQREPGELFF.

The CDR3 DNA reads TGTGCCAGCTATAACTATGGCTACACCTTC. This translates into CASYNYGYTF. The genes are TRBV25-1 and TRBJ1-2; D gene uncertain. Germline V gives CDR1 MGHDK, CDR2 SYGVNS. This CDR3 is built from 10 residues. Between the trimmed V and J ends, which lost 8 bases and 1 base, there was a span of 2 bases.